This section outlines one T cell receptor beta chain sequence together with its context. This entry comes from a study of blood T cell repertoires in COVID-19. Study at large: The United States, Italy and Spain supplied acute and convalescent COVID-19 samples.

In the source study's methods: Amplification from reference gene primers served as the basis for estimated nucleated cell counts. Sequencing used immunoSEQ multiplex PCR; TCRdb keeps in-frame clones, though not all of them. V, J and clone size reflect that table, while D and trimming were determined from the DNA. This sample carries approximately 170,000 clones, about four fifths of them seen once, and the ten largest clones take roughly 2%. The V gene's germline CDR1 is SEHNR and CDR2 FQNEAQ (reference sequence). The J segment lost 2 bases and the V segment lost 1 base, leaving 7 bases of the junction unmatched. CDR3 length equals 17 residues.

This sequence joins TRBV7-9 and TRBJ2-7; 11 bases agree with TRBD1. The sequencing sample was made of peripheral blood. The receptor was derived from a woman older than 75 with acute or convalescent COVID-19. CDR3 residues: CASSLVGTGQGAYEQYF. Written as DNA, the CDR3 is TGTGCCAGCAGCTTAGTGGGTACGGGACAGGGGGCCTACGAGCAGTACTTC.